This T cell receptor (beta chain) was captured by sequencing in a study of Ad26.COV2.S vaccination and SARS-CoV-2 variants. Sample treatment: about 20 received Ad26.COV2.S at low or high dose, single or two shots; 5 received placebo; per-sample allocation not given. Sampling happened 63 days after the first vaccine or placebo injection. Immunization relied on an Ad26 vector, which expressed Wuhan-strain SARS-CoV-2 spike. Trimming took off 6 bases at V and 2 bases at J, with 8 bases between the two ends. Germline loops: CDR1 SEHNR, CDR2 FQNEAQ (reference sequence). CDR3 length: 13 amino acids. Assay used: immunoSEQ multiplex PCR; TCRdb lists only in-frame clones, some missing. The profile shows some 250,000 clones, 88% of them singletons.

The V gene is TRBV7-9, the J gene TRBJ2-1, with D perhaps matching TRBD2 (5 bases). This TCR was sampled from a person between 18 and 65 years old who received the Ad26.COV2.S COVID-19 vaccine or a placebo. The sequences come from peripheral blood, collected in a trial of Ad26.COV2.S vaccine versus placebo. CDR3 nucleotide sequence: TGTGCCAGCAGGTCGGGAACCTACAATGAGCAGTTCTTC. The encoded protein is CASRSGTYNEQFF.